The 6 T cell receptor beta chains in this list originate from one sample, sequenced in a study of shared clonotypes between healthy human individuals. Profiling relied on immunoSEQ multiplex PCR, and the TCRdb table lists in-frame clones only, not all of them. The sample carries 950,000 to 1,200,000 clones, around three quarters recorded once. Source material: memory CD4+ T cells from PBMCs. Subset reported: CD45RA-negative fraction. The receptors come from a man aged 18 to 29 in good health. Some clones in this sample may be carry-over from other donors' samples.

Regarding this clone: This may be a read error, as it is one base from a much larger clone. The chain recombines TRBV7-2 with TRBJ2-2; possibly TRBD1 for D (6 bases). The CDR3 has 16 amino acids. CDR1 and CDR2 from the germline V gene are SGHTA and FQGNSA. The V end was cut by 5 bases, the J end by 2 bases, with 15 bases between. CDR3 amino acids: CASSLDSGLNTGELFF. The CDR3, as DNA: TGTGCCAGCAGCCTGGACAGCGGCCTTAACACCGGGGAGCTGTTTTTT.

CDR3 region: CASSPAAGAISAYEQYF. The CDR3 DNA reads TGTGCCAGCTCACCAGCAGCGGGGGCCATAAGCGCCTACGAGCAGTACTTC. The chain recombines TRBV18 with TRBJ2-7; 8 bases are shared with TRBD2. V dropped 2 bases and J dropped 2; count of bases not matched to a gene: 11. CDR1 and CDR2 from the germline V gene are KGHSH and LQKENI. There are 17 residues in the CDR3.

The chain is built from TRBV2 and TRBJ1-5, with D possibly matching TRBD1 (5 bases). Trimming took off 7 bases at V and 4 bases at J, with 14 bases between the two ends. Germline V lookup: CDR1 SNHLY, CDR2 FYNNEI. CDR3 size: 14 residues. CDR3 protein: CASMDGTQNQPQHF. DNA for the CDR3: TGTGCCAGCATGGACGGGACTCAGAATCAGCCCCAGCATTTT.

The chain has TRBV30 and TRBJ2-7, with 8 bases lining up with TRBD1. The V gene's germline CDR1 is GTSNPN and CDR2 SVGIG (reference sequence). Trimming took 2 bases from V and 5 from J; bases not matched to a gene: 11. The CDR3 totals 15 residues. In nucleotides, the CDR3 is TGTGCCTGGAGTAAGGGACAGGCTAATAGGGACGAGCAGTACTTC. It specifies CAWSKGQANRDEQYF.

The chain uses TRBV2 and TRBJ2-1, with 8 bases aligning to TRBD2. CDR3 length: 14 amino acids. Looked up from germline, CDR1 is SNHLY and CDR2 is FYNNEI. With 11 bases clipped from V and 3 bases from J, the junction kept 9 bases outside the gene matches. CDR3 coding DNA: TGTGCCCTCCAATCGCGGGAGGACTACAATGAGCAGTTCTTC. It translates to CALQSREDYNEQFF. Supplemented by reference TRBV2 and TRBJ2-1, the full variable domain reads EPEVTQTPSHQVTQMGQEVILRCVPISNHLYFYWYRQILGQKVEFLVSFYNNEISEKSEIFDDQFSVERPDGSNFTLKIRSTKLEDSAMYFCALQSREDYNEQFFGPGTRLTVL.

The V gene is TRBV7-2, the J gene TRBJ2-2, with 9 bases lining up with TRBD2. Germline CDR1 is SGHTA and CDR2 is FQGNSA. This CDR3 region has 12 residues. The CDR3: CASGRRAGELFF. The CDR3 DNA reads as TGTGCTAGCGGGAGAAGAGCCGGGGAGCTGTTTTTT.